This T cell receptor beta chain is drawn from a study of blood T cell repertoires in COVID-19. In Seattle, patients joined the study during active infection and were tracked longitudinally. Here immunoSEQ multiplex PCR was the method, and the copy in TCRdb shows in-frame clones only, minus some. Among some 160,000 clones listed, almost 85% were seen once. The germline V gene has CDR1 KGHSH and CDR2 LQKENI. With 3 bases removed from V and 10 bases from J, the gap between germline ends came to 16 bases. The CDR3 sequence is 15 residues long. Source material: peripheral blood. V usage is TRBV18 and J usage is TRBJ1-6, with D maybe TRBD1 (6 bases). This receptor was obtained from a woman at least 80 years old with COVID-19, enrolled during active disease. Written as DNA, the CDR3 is TGTGCCAGCTCACCTACCACGGACAGTCGATCACCCCTCCACTTT. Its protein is CASSPTTDSRSPLHF.